This entry is about one TCR beta chain. What it binds is not known. Produced via immunoSEQ multiplex PCR; TCRdb's table is partial and in-frame only. The sample carries some 140,000 clones, 93% recorded once. This sample is part of a study of T cell responses to AZD1222 COVID-19 vaccine. Study observations and caveats: Donors in the cohort were predominantly white British and more often female, and clonal diversity was possibly underestimated. Repertoire collection took place solely once the T cell response had peaked. The study found vaccine-associated CD4 TCRs spanning spike, dominant at 160-218 and 743-854.

Germline lookup yields CDR1 MNHEY and CDR2 SMNVEV (reference sequence). The CDR3 contains 15 residues. After removal of 6 bases from V and 6 bases from J, the junction contained 8 bases not matched to a gene. This sequence joins TRBV27 and TRBJ1-4, with 9 bases lining up with TRBD1. Specimen: peripheral blood, collected on day 0 of AZD1222 vaccination. The clonotype comes from an adult in good health. The CDR3, as DNA: TGTGCCAGCAGGCGGGGGGGACAGGGTCATGAAAAACTGTTTTTT. Amino acids: CASRRGGQGHEKLFF.